These 12 T cell receptor beta chains came from one sample sequenced in a study of blood T cells in healthy people across ages. The use of a sample-barcoded 5' primer and a J-beta primer mix characterized a second PCR of about 6 to 12 cycles. Each CDR3 protein is one row after TCRdb ran MiXCR on the 5' RACE reads. Among about 970,000 distinct CDR3 sequences listed, just over 50% were seen once. The sequencing input was blood. Every receptor here comes from a woman between 55 and 75 years old in good health.

Notes on this clonotype: At one of its ends the junction is not consistent with the germline gene, which may arise from a read error. The chain combines TRBV18 with TRBJ2-5; possible D gene TRBD1, 5 bases. The germline CDR1 and CDR2 sequences are KGHSH and LQKENI. The CDR3 loop spans 13 amino acids. In DNA form, the CDR3 reads TGTGCCAGCTCACCCGACAGCCAAGAGACCGAGTACTTC. Encoded protein: CASSPDSQETEYF.

This clonotype was observed once. V gene TRBV12-3 or TRBV12-4 combines with J gene TRBJ2-7; 10 nucleotides line up with TRBD2. The CDR3 has 15 amino acids. Trimming took 3 bases from V and 7 from J; bases not matched to a gene: 9. CDR3 residues: CASSLVAGGSGEQYF. In DNA form, the CDR3 reads TGTGCCAGCAGTTTGGTAGCGGGAGGTTCGGGTGAGCAGTACTTC.

This chain joins TRBV3-1 and TRBJ1-5, with unresolved D. The CDR3 is made up of 13 amino acids. Germline CDR1 reads LGHDT; CDR2 reads YNNKEL (reference sequence). With 5 bases removed from V and 13 bases from J, the gap between germline ends came to 18 bases. The CDR3 DNA reads as TGTGCCAGCAGCTCCTCACTTTTTTCCGAACAGCATTTT. The encoded protein is CASSSSLFSEQHF.

V is TRBV29-1 and J is TRBJ1-2, with a tentative D call TRBD1 (5 bases). The V end lost 2 bases, the J end lost 0 bases, and 10 bases lay between the germline ends. The CDR3 is made up of 14 amino acids. CDR1 is SQVTM, CDR2 ANQGSEA, per germline. CDR3 DNA: TGCAGCGTTGAATCGGCAGGGACTAACTATGGCTACACCTTC. It translates to CSVESAGTNYGYTF.

The CDR3 sequence is CASNQRTSGVRGPEQYF. DNA of the CDR3: TGTGCCAGCAACCAGAGGACTAGCGGGGTAAGGGGTCCCGAGCAGTACTTC. This chain links TRBV6-1 with TRBJ2-5; 12 positions match TRBD2. The closer fit of TRBJ2-7 to the DNA end suggests the J call may be wrong. This CDR3 has 17 amino acids. Germline CDR1 MNHNS, CDR2 SASEGT.

A remark on this clonotype: An end of the junction differs from the germline gene, which may be a read error. The CDR3 DNA follows: TGCAGCGTTGAAGATCGAGGCGGGAGCTCCTACAATGAGCAGTTATTC. It specifies CSVEDRGGSSYNEQLF. V gene TRBV29-1 combines with J gene TRBJ2-1, with 7 bases that match TRBD2. The V gene's germline CDR1 is SQVTM and CDR2 ANQGSEA. The CDR3 has 16 residues.

The chain has TRBV20-1 and TRBJ2-1, with D unclear. Between the trimmed V and J ends, which lost 2 bases and 2 bases, there was a span of 10 bases. CDR3 length: 14 residues. Germline assignment: CDR1 DFQATT and CDR2 SNEGSKA (reference sequence). CDR3 sequence (DNA): TGCAGTGCTAGATGGCCAGGAGCCTACAATGAGCAGTTCTTC. Translation gives CSARWPGAYNEQFF.

This chain uses TRBV7-2 with TRBJ1-6, with D possibly being TRBD1 (6 bases). The CDR3 consists of 14 residues. V was clipped by 4 bases and J by 6 bases, with 10 bases between them. From germline, CDR1 is SGHTA and CDR2 FQGNSA. CDR3 amino acids: CASSWGARNSPLHF. Written as DNA, the CDR3 is TGTGCCAGCAGCTGGGGGGCGCGTAATTCACCCCTCCACTTT. The variable domain in full, with the rest retrieved from reference TRBV7-2 and TRBJ1-6, is GAGVSQSPSNKVTEKGKDVELRCDPISGHTALYWYRQSLGQGLEFLIYFQGNSAPDKSGLPSDRFSAERTGGSVSTLTIQRTQQEDSAVYLCASSWGARNSPLHFGNGTRLTVT.

V and J are TRBV28 and TRBJ2-4; perhaps TRBD2 as D (6 bases). Trimming shortened V by 6 bases and J by 1 base, and 13 bases separated the two germline ends. The CDR3 covers 15 residues. Germline V lookup: CDR1 MDHEN, CDR2 SYDVKM. CDR3 amino acids: CASRAGGPAKNIQYF. The CDR3 DNA sequence: TGTGCCAGCAGGGCCGGAGGGCCCGCCAAAAACATTCAGTACTTC.

This clonotype was picked up a small number of times. This sequence joins TRBV20-1 and TRBJ2-4, with 14 bases matching TRBD2. The CDR3 totals 16 residues. Looked up from germline, CDR1 is DFQATT and CDR2 is SNEGSKA (reference sequence). V shed 5 bases, J shed 13 bases, and the junction held 16 bases outside the gene matches. The CDR3: CSAAPGAGLAGVKQYF. CDR3 in DNA: TGCAGTGCTGCCCCGGGCGCGGGACTAGCGGGAGTTAAGCAGTACTTC.

The CDR3 reads CASSRTGEQYF. The CDR3 DNA is TGTGCCAGCAGTCGGACAGGGGAGCAGTACTTC. The chain employs TRBV3-1 and TRBJ2-7; 8 nucleotides match TRBD1. This CDR3 contains 11 residues. V lost 6 bases, J lost 7 bases, and 2 bases stayed unmatched. Germline V CDR1 and CDR2: LGHDT, YNNKEL (reference sequence).

CDR3 amino acids: CASSPAAGGTQETQYF. The CDR3 DNA follows: TGTGCCAGCAGCCCCGCCGCCGGGGGGACCCAAGAGACCCAGTACTTC. The chain joins TRBV13 to TRBJ2-5, with TRBD2 matching 7 bases. The trim removed 5 bases at V and 1 base at J, leaving 10 bases unmatched. In germline, CDR1 is PRHDT, CDR2 FYEKMQ (reference sequence). The CDR3 contains 16 residues.